These T cell receptor beta chains were read from a single sample in a study of technical replicates of blood from a handful of donors. Using immunoSEQ multiplex PCR, the repertoire was profiled, and TCRdb retains in-frame clones only, with some absent. The sample lists 90,000 to 100,000 clones, over 85% occurring once. The sample comprised T cells isolated from PBMCs. The receptors were sampled from a human donor in good health. Both conserved end residues are trimmed from each CDR3. For some rows the clone size is stated as once, few or many, or as a class when expanded; others skip it.

>NA|TRBJ2-7|TRBV27
ASSPTDTSYEQY
>NA|TRBJ2-3|TRBV7-3
ASSPQAGVTDTQY
>once|TRBJ1-1|TRBV6-1
ASSPRQGRNTEAF
>NA|TRBJ1-4|TRBV28
ASSLTGQESLF
>NA|TRBJ1-4|TRBV6-1
ASRRDTATNEKLF
>once|TRBJ2-3|TRBV9
ASSVTGGGWTDTQY
>few|TRBJ1-1|TRBV10-3
AISESLAAEAF
>NA|TRBJ2-1|TRBV20-1
SGLLVLEQF
>NA|TRBJ1-4|TRBV28
ASSPQGGEKLF
>NA|TRBJ2-1|TRBV7-3
ASSQAPSGQGIDEQF
>NA|TRBJ1-5|TRBV7-2
ASSSGGFYSNQPQH
>NA|TRBJ1-1|TRBV5-1
ASSLLGQGYEAF
>once|TRBJ1-4|TRBV7-3
ASSLYGGTNEKLF
>NA|TRBJ2-1|TRBV9
ASSVSRAGAEQF
>NA|TRBJ2-2|TRBV5-1
ASSEGLDTGELF
>NA|TRBJ1-1|TRBV30
AWSVGGNTEAF
>NA|TRBJ2-3|TRBV6-6
ASSSGHYFTDTQY
>NA|TRBJ2-1|TRBV14
ASRSGSSYNEQF
>NA|TRBJ2-7|TRBV28
ASSFPGDSYEQY
>NA|TRBJ2-1|TRBV19
ASSITGGVQF
>NA|TRBJ1-5|TRBV19
ASSTQGALSNQPQH
>NA|TRBJ2-5|TRBV21-1
AKRPGTSFTGTQY